This note documents a single TCR beta chain sequence. This clone was seen a few times. Its antigen has not been determined. No clone much larger than this one lies a single base away; base qualities are absent. Deletion took 0 bases off V and 0 bases off J, with a span of 6 bases between the germline ends. Taken from the germline V gene, the CDR1 and CDR2 loops are KGHSH and LQKENI. Including cysteine and phenylalanine, the CDR3 has 14 amino acids. The sequence is cut down to CDR3 DNA, 42 bases in frame from base 1. A second Seattle source provided samples from volunteer blood donors who had recovered from COVID-19. Whole blood was collected in K2EDTA tubes by collaborating institutions according to the institutions' own protocols. For TCRbeta analysis, collaborator samples were shipped as frozen whole blood, as isolated PBMCs, or as DNA extracted from either sample type. These data are taken from a study of blood T cell repertoires in COVID-19 (dated by TCRdb to 2018 to 2021). Context from the whole study: Samples from collaborators originated in the United States, Italy and Spain and spanned both the acute and convalescent phases of COVID-19. The material from the prospective study consisted of cDNA or gDNA derived from T cells, B-cell-depleted T cells, or PBMCs. Subjects who had been exposed to COVID-19, were actively infected with it, or had recovered from it provided the deeply sampled blood TCRbeta repertoires that made up the dataset. The repertoires were released in a freely available public database meant as a resource for research on the immune response to SARS-CoV-2. The samples were drawn from two sources: the first 160 participants of the ongoing ImmuneRACE study, and 1,200 or so subjects contributed by 6 global collaborators. A de-identified subject ID, COVID-19 status, age in years and sex were almost always included in the sample metadata. Where available, HLA class I and class II types were taken from metadata supplied by the sample provider and were not determined by assay-based typing. The study at large found these results: The amount of clinical and demographic metadata varied by source and participant and was provided uncurated.

TCRbeta CDR3 regions were amplified from genomic DNA by means of the immunoSEQ Assay, a bias-controlled multiplex PCR. The original methods were these. The number of nucleated cells in each sample was estimated by amplification of reference gene primers within the assay. To quantify the absolute abundance of each unique TCRbeta CDR3 rearrangement, sequence reads were collapsed and filtered. For each sample, productive Simpson clonality was calculated by taking the square root of Simpson's diversity index across productive rearrangements. As stored in TCRdb, this immuneACCESS dataset retains in-frame rearrangements with V and J assigned. A fraction of the clones does not appear; measured against another copy, unresolved V genes explain less than half of the discrepancy, and the remainder lacks a known reason. V, J and clone size are those of that table, while D and trimming were read from the DNA. A total of 250,000 to 350,000 clones appear in this sample, about nine tenths of them only once. Just under 7% of the sample is in the top ten clones.

Sequenced input: peripheral blood. This clonotype originated in a woman in her twenties or thirties who had recovered from COVID-19. The sequence joins TRBV18 to TRBJ2-7, with TRBD1 as a weak D call on 5 bases. The CDR3 reads CASSPPDNSYEQYF. The DNA is as follows: TGTGCCAGCTCACCACCGGACAACTCCTACGAGCAGTACTTC.